This T cell receptor beta chain was documented in a study of response to subunit inactivated influenza vaccine. Findings and limits, study-wide: The authors offered the suggestion that each seasonal influenza vaccination recruits few new T cells.

Germline V gene data show CDR1 as MDHEN and CDR2 as SYDVKM. CDR3 length: 18 amino acids. Trimming pared 6 bases from V and 5 bases from J, leaving 26 bases between. Using its own MiXCR run on the RT-PCR reads, TCRdb lists one record per CDR3 protein. The data contain a few hundred thousand distinct CDR3 sequences, 12% to 15% of them singletons. This clonotype was found many times. No antigen is known for it. The chain employs TRBV28 and TRBJ2-1, with a weak D call TRBD1 (5 bases). The input for sequencing was PBMCs from blood, taken 11 to 12 days after vaccination. The source is a man in his fifties or sixties who received an inactivated influenza vaccine. CDR3 in amino acids: CASSPITPQGTTDNEQFF. CDR3 nucleotide sequence: TGTGCCAGCAGCCCCATCACCCCCCAGGGAACTACTGACAATGAGCAGTTCTTC.